This TCR beta chain comes out of a study of blood T cell repertoires in COVID-19. CDR1 and CDR2 (germline): SGHVS, FQNEAQ. The CDR3 is 15 amino acids. Trimming removed 3 bases from V and 2 bases from J, with 13 bases in between. Data came from immunoSEQ multiplex PCR; TCRdb stores just in-frame clones and leaves some out. In the table there are more than 75,000 clones, roughly 90% of which are singletons. The sequencing input was peripheral blood. V and J are TRBV7-8 and TRBJ1-1; perhaps TRBD1 as D (5 bases). This receptor was taken from a man aged 45-65 years with COVID-19, enrolled during active disease. CDR3 amino acids: CASSFYRSPNTEAFF. CDR3 nucleotides: TGTGCCAGCAGCTTTTACAGGAGTCCTAACACTGAAGCTTTCTTT.